These 21 T cell receptor beta chains share one sample of origin, sequenced in a study of B cell selection in AIRE deficiency. Data came from immunoSEQ multiplex PCR; TCRdb stores just in-frame clones and leaves some out. The sample carries around 18,000 clones, 85% to 95% recorded once. Regulatory T cells were sorted as CD4+CD25hiCD127low/negative. Sequenced: CD4+CD25+ Tregs sorted from PBMCs. The receptor set was obtained from a human donor in good health.

The genes are TRBV28 and TRBJ2-7; D is ambiguous. V lost 6 bases and J 1 base, leaving 10 bases between the germline ends. The germline CDR1 and CDR2 sequences are MDHEN and SYDVKM. The CDR3 contains 13 residues. Written as DNA, the CDR3 is TGTGCCAGCAGCTCTCCCTTTTCCTACGAGCAGTACTTC. The encoded protein is CASSSPFSYEQYF.

The chain employs TRBV5-1 and TRBJ2-5; D is ambiguous. The CDR3 length is 13 residues. CDR1 is SGHRS and CDR2 is YFSETQ in the germline V gene. V was pared by 1 base and J by 4 bases, with 8 bases between. The CDR3: CASSLRWGETQYF. CDR3 sequence (DNA): TGCGCCAGCAGCTTGAGGTGGGGAGAGACCCAGTACTTC.

The chain uses TRBV6-1 and TRBJ1-4, with no clear D. V gave up 5 bases and J gave up 3 bases, with 10 bases separating them. Looked up from germline, CDR1 is MNHNS and CDR2 is SASEGT. This CDR3 contains 14 residues. The DNA of the CDR3 is TGTGCCAGCAGTCTACAGAGGGCTAATGAAAAACTGTTTTTT. Translation: CASSLQRANEKLFF.

This chain uses TRBV6-5 with TRBJ2-5, with D tentatively TRBD2 (6 bases). The CDR3 loop spans 14 amino acids. Deletions cut 2 bases from V and 5 bases from J, with 12 bases between. Looked up from germline, CDR1 is MNHEY and CDR2 is SVGAGI. The CDR3 DNA follows: TGTGCCAGCAGTTACCTTGGACTATTGGAGACCCAGTACTTC. This codes for CASSYLGLLETQYF.

This clone was detected only a few times. This chain's CDR3 is CAISRTPYNEQFF. CDR3 coding DNA: TGTGCCATCAGCAGGACTCCCTACAATGAGCAGTTCTTC. V is TRBV10-3 and J is TRBJ2-1, with a tentative D call TRBD2 (5 bases). Trimming left V 6 bases short and J 2 bases short, with 8 bases between. From germline, CDR1 is ENHRY and CDR2 SYGVKD. The CDR3 runs 13 residues.

This chain joins TRBV11-2 and TRBJ1-4; D may be TRBD1 (6 bases). CDR1 SGHAT and CDR2 FQNNGV come from the germline V gene. This CDR3 is built from 15 residues. V shed 5 bases and J shed 6 bases, with 16 bases lying between them. This chain's CDR3 is CASSPRTVGHEKLFF. In DNA form, the CDR3 reads TGTGCCAGCAGCCCCCGGACAGTCGGGCATGAAAAACTGTTTTTT.

V gene TRBV5-1 combines with J gene TRBJ1-1; a possible D gene is TRBD1 (6 bases). The CDR3 length is 14 residues. V was trimmed by 5 bases and J by 3 bases, leaving 14 bases between them. The V gene's germline CDR1 is SGHRS and CDR2 YFSETQ. The CDR3: CASRAGVGDTEAFF. CDR3 coding DNA: TGCGCCAGCAGGGCAGGGGTCGGGGACACTGAAGCTTTCTTT.

The chain recombines TRBV7-2 with TRBJ1-2, with D maybe TRBD1 (5 bases). CDR3 length: 14 residues. V was cut by 5 bases and J by 3 bases, with 13 bases left in between. CDR1 and CDR2 from the germline V gene are SGHTA and FQGNSA. CDR3 sequence (DNA): TGTGCCAGCAGCCCCAGGGCAGGAGACTATGGCTACACCTTC. Protein product: CASSPRAGDYGYTF. Full variable domain (outside the CDR3, taken from reference TRBV7-2 and TRBJ1-2): GAGVSQSPSNKVTEKGKDVELRCDPISGHTALYWYRQSLGQGLEFLIYFQGNSAPDKSGLPSDRFSAERTGGSVSTLTIQRTQQEDSAVYLCASSPRAGDYGYTFGSGTRLTVV.

The chain combines TRBV15 with TRBJ2-1; 9 bases map to TRBD1. V shed 5 bases and J 0 bases; nucleotides not matched to a gene: 2. The germline gives CDR1 LNHNV, CDR2 YYDKDF (reference sequence). The CDR3 is 15 residues long. The CDR3 DNA reads TGTGCCACCAGCCTGACAGGGGGCTCCTACAATGAGCAGTTCTTC. Its translation is CATSLTGGSYNEQFF.

The chain employs TRBV14 and TRBJ1-4; tentative D call: TRBD1 (5 bases). CDR1 SGHDN and CDR2 FVKESK come from the germline V gene. The CDR3 consists of 15 residues. V lost 1 base and J lost 11, with 17 bases in between. The DNA of the CDR3 is TGTGCCAGCAGCCAAGTCGGGACTGGTCTCGAGAAACTGTTTTTT. Protein sequence: CASSQVGTGLEKLFF. Full variable domain (outside the CDR3, taken from reference TRBV14 and TRBJ1-4): EAGVTQFPSHSVIEKGQTVTLRCDPISGHDNLYWYRRVMGKEIKFLLHFVKESKQDESGMPNNRFLAERTGGTYSTLKVQPAELEDSGVYFCASSQVGTGLEKLFFGSGTQLSVL.

This chain joins TRBV28 and TRBJ1-1, with D unresolved. Looked up from germline, CDR1 is MDHEN and CDR2 is SYDVKM. V lost 2 bases and J 4 bases, leaving 8 bases between the germline ends. CDR3 length equals 13 residues. CDR3: CASSLRSVTEAFF. CDR3 in DNA: TGTGCCAGCAGTTTACGGAGCGTCACTGAAGCTTTCTTT.

The chain joins TRBV7-2 to TRBJ2-1, with D possibly called TRBD1 or TRBD2 (6 bases each). Germline V gene lookup returns CDR1 SGHTA and CDR2 FQGNSA. The CDR3 covers 15 residues. V was shortened by 1 base and J by 0 bases, with 7 bases between the two germline ends. This CDR3 reads CASSLGGASYNEQFF. CDR3 DNA sequence: TGTGCCAGCAGCTTAGGGGGGGCCTCCTACAATGAGCAGTTCTTC. The entire variable domain, with the rest obtained from reference TRBV7-2 and TRBJ2-1, is as follows: GAGVSQSPSNKVTEKGKDVELRCDPISGHTALYWYRQSLGQGLEFLIYFQGNSAPDKSGLPSDRFSAERTGGSVSTLTIQRTQQEDSAVYLCASSLGGASYNEQFFGPGTRLTVL.

This chain links TRBV6-4 with TRBJ1-2; D is possibly TRBD1 (6 bases). CDR3 length: 14 amino acids. V gave up 6 bases and J gave up 8 bases, with 19 bases separating them. Per the germline V gene, CDR1 is MRHNA and CDR2 is SNTAGT. Here the CDR3 reads CASRAGPYGQGYTF. CDR3 coding DNA: TGTGCCAGCAGGGCCGGGCCCTACGGACAGGGCTACACCTTC.

J is TRBJ2-7 and V is TRBV7-2, with TRBD2 matching over 8 bases. V dropped 6 bases and J dropped 6; count of bases not matched to a gene: 16. This CDR3 region has 16 residues. Germline CDR1 SGHTA, CDR2 FQGNSA. The CDR3 DNA follows: TGTGCCAGCAGTCTACATAGCGGGACCCCCGGCCGCGAGCAGTACTTC. Its protein product is CASSLHSGTPGREQYF.

This rearrangement joins TRBV6-6 to TRBJ1-2; D is possibly TRBD1 (6 bases). The CDR3 contains 13 residues. V dropped 6 bases and J dropped 3 bases, with 11 bases sitting between them. Germline values: CDR1 MNHNY, CDR2 SVGAGI (reference sequence). The CDR3 sequence: CASRPGQYYGYTF. Written as DNA, the CDR3 is TGTGCCAGCAGACCCGGACAGTACTATGGCTACACCTTC.

This chain links TRBV28 with TRBJ2-1; possibly TRBD2 for D (5 bases). CDR1 is MDHEN and CDR2 is SYDVKM in the germline V gene. There are 12 residues in the CDR3. Trimming cost V 2 bases and J 9 bases, with 8 bases left between them. CDR3 nucleotides: TGTGCCAGCAGTTTAAGTGGACTTGAGCAGTTCTTC. Protein sequence: CASSLSGLEQFF.

This clone was counted a single time. V usage is TRBV2 and J usage is TRBJ2-5; either TRBD1 or TRBD2 may fit D (6 bases each). Germline V gene lookup returns CDR1 SNHLY and CDR2 FYNNEI. V was trimmed by 6 bases and J by 4 bases, leaving 15 bases between them. The CDR3 has 14 amino acids. The DNA of the CDR3 is TGTGCCAGCAGCCCCTACTGGGGGGCAGAGACCCAGTACTTC. It translates to CASSPYWGAETQYF.

The rearrangement uses TRBV5-1 and TRBJ2-7; 8 bases agree with TRBD1. Germline CDR1 is SGHRS and CDR2 is YFSETQ. Germline trimming cut 8 bases from V and 5 bases from J; bases unmatched to any gene: 6. The CDR3 extends over 12 amino acids. The CDR3 region is CARQGAFDEQYF. Here the CDR3 DNA reads TGCGCCAGGCAGGGGGCGTTCGACGAGCAGTACTTC.

The chain carries TRBV20-1 and TRBJ2-4, with TRBD2 as a possible D gene (5 bases). The CDR3 covers 11 residues. Trimming took 3 bases from V and 8 from J, leaving 8 bases between them. Germline CDR1 DFQATT, CDR2 SNEGSKA (reference sequence). The CDR3 region has the DNA TGCAGTGCTAGTATGGGAGACATTCAGTACTTC. Translated, it gives CSASMGDIQYF.

A remark on this clone: The junction departs from germline at one end; a sequencing error may be responsible. As DNA, the CDR3 is TGTGCCAGCAGCGAAGGGGAAGAGCAGCCCCAGCATTTT. This encodes CASSEGEEQPQHF. The V and J genes are TRBV6-1 and TRBJ1-5; D is perhaps TRBD1 (5 bases). The length of the CDR3 is 13 residues. Per the germline V gene, CDR1 is MNHNS and CDR2 is SASEGT.

This clone was detected only once. This chain uses TRBV13 with TRBJ1-6; D unresolved. Per the germline V gene, CDR1 is PRHDT and CDR2 is FYEKMQ (reference sequence). Trimming cost V 2 bases and J 9 bases, with 5 bases left between them. The CDR3 is 12 amino acids. CDR3 in amino acids: CASSLRRSPLHF. In nucleotides, the CDR3 is TGTGCCAGCAGCTTACGTCGTTCACCCCTCCACTTT.